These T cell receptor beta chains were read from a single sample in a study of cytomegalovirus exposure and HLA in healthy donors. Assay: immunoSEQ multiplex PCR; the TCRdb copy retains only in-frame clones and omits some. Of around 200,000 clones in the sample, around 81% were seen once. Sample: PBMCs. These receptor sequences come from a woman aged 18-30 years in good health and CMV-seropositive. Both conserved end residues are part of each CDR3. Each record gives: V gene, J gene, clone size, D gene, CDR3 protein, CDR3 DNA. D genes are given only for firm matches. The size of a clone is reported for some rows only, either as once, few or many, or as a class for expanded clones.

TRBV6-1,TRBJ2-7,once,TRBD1,CASSAAGTAKQYF,TGTGCCAGCAGTGCAGCCGGGACAGCAAAGCAGTACTTC
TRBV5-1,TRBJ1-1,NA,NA,CATALGGRNTEAFF,TGCGCCACCGCTTTGGGGGGGCGGAACACTGAAGCTTTCTTT
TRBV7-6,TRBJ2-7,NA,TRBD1,CASSSGGTGRLVF,TGTGCCAGCAGCTCAGGGGGGACAGGGAGGTTGGTATTC
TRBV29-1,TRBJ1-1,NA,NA,CSVVGQGTEAFF,TGCAGCGTTGTCGGGCAGGGCACTGAAGCTTTCTTT
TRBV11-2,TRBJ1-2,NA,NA,CASSRIDFDGYTF,TGTGCCAGCAGCCGGATTGACTTCGATGGCTACACCTTC
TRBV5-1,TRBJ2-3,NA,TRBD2,CASSSTGLGDTDTQYF,TGCGCCAGCAGCTCTACGGGACTAGGAGACACAGATACGCAGTATTTT
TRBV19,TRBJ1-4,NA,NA,CASRRSHAATNEKLFF,TGTGCCAGTAGAAGGTCCCATGCGGCAACTAATGAAAAACTGTTTTTT
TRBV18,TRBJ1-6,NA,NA,CASSPFEGPRSPLHF,TGTGCCAGCTCACCATTTGAGGGCCCGAGGTCACCCCTCCACTTT
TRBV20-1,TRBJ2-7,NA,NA,CSARSGYEQYF,TGCAGTGCTCGTAGCGGCTACGAGCAGTACTTC
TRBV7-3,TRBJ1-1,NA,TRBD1,CASSSTGFGTEAFF,TGTGCCAGCAGCTCGACAGGGTTCGGCACTGAAGCTTTCTTT
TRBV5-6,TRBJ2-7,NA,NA,CASSAGTGSEQYF,TGTGCCAGCAGCGCCGGGACTGGCAGCGAGCAGTACTTC
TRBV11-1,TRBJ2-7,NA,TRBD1,CASSPTGENEQYF,TGTGCCAGCAGCCCGACAGGGGAAAACGAGCAGTACTTC
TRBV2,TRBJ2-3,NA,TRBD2,CASSRDYSTDTQYF,TGTGCCAGCAGCCGGGACTACAGCACAGATACGCAGTATTTT
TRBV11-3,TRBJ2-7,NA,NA,CASSLGQNYEQYF,TGTGCCAGCAGCTTAGGACAGAACTACGAGCAGTACTTC
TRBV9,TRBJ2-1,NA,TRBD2,CASSRRGGDDLWGDEQFF,TGTGCCAGCAGCCGTAGGGGAGGGGACGACCTCTGGGGCGATGAGCAGTTCTTC
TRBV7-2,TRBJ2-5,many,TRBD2,CASSFAAGDQETQYF,TGTGCCAGCAGCTTCGCAGCGGGGGACCAAGAGACCCAGTACTTC
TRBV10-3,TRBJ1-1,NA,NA,CAIKGGMNTEAFF,TGTGCCATCAAGGGGGGGATGAACACTGAAGCTTTCTTT